Each of the 18 T cell receptor beta chains below was sequenced from the same sample in a study of shared clonotypes between healthy human individuals. Sequenced by immunoSEQ multiplex PCR; TCRdb stores in-frame clones only, minus some. The sample yields about 2.2 million clones, 93% seen once. Naive CD8 cells comprised CD45RO-negative, CCR7-positively selected cells, excluding terminally differentiated effector memory CD45RA+ cells. The sample was naive CD8+ T cells from PBMCs. Every receptor here comes from a man younger than 35 in good health. Some clones in this sample may be carry-over from other donors' samples.

CDR3 sequence (DNA): TGTGCCAGCAGCTTAGAAGGGTTTGAGTTCTTC. Its translation: CASSLEGFEFF. The rearrangement joins TRBV27 to TRBJ2-1; no firm D call. CDR3 size: 11 residues. V shed 6 bases and J shed 14 bases, with 14 bases lying between them. Germline V gene sequence: CDR1 MNHEY, CDR2 SMNVEV (reference sequence).

The V gene is TRBV7-6, the J gene TRBJ2-2; D is possibly TRBD1 (5 bases). Germline CDR1 reads SGHVS; CDR2 reads FNYEAQ. Trimming removed 5 bases from V and 5 bases from J, with 18 bases in between. The CDR3 has 16 amino acids. For the CDR3, the DNA is TGTGCCAGCAGCCTCATTGCAGGGTCTCGGACCGGGGAGCTGTTTTTT. Its translation: CASSLIAGSRTGELFF.

This chain joins TRBV9 and TRBJ1-1, with D perhaps TRBD1 (5 bases). The CDR3 spans 14 residues. Between the trimmed V and J ends, which lost 7 bases and 6 bases, there was a span of 19 bases. CDR1 SGDLS and CDR2 YYNGEE come from the germline V gene. CDR3 region: CASRNARGRPEAFF. CDR3 sequence (DNA): TGTGCCAGCCGAAACGCGCGGGGGAGGCCTGAAGCTTTCTTT.

This chain joins TRBV2 and TRBJ1-2; 9 bases fit TRBD1. The V gene's germline CDR1 is SNHLY and CDR2 FYNNEI. Unmatched junction bases numbered 7, after V lost 1 base and J lost 4 bases. The CDR3 consists of 16 residues. The CDR3 sequence: CASSEGTGDVAYGYTF. As DNA, the CDR3 is TGTGCCAGCAGTGAAGGGACAGGGGATGTGGCCTATGGCTACACCTTC.

The J gene is TRBJ2-5, the V gene TRBV27, with unresolved D. Germline V gene lookup returns CDR1 MNHEY and CDR2 SMNVEV (reference sequence). V was shortened by 7 bases and J by 4 bases, with 7 bases between the two germline ends. This CDR3 comprises 11 residues. Written as DNA, the CDR3 is TGTGCCAGCAAAAAAAGAGAGACCCAGTACTTC. Translated, it gives CASKKRETQYF.

This clone appeared once. V is TRBV7-9 and J is TRBJ2-1; 8 bases fit TRBD1. This CDR3 region has 13 residues. Germline V gene sequence: CDR1 SEHNR, CDR2 FQNEAQ (reference sequence). J lost 9 bases, V lost 5 bases, and 6 bases had no gene match. Here the CDR3 DNA reads TGTGCCAGCAGCCCCTCAGGGGGCGGTGAGCAGTTCTTC. Amino acids: CASSPSGGGEQFF.

The CDR3 DNA is TGTGCCAGCAGTGACTGGGGGTCTGGGGCCAACGTCCTGACTTTC. Its protein is CASSDWGSGANVLTF. This chain links TRBV6-1 with TRBJ2-6; D assignment may be TRBD1 or TRBD2 (5 bases each). The CDR3 loop spans 15 amino acids. The V gene's germline CDR1 is MNHNS and CDR2 SASEGT. Trimming stripped 3 bases from V and 1 base from J, with 7 bases between.

The rearrangement links TRBV6-1 to TRBJ1-2; D call uncertain. Per the germline V gene, CDR1 is MNHNS and CDR2 is SASEGT. The CDR3 is 15 residues long. V was clipped by 3 bases and J by 5 bases, with 16 bases between them. The CDR3: CASSDMGVNLYGYTF. Written as DNA, the CDR3 is TGTGCCAGCAGTGATATGGGAGTTAATCTATATGGCTACACCTTC.

V and J are TRBV4-1 and TRBJ2-7; D not certain. CDR3 length: 15 residues. V was cut by 0 bases and J by 0 bases, with 9 bases left in between. CDR1 MGHRA and CDR2 YSYEKL come from the germline V gene. CDR3 protein: CASSQDEGHSYEQYF. CDR3 in DNA: TGCGCCAGCAGCCAAGATGAAGGGCACTCCTACGAGCAGTACTTC.

V gene TRBV13 combines with J gene TRBJ1-4; a weak D match, TRBD1 (5 bases). The germline CDR1 and CDR2 sequences are PRHDT and FYEKMQ (reference sequence). The V and J ends lost 0 bases and 10 bases respectively, with 9 bases between them. The CDR3 contains 13 residues. The CDR3 loop is CASSLGGPGKLFF. The CDR3 DNA follows: TGTGCCAGCAGCTTAGGGGGACCGGGAAAACTGTTTTTT.

This sequence joins TRBV18 and TRBJ2-3; the D is unclear. CDR3 size: 13 residues. The germline CDR1 and CDR2 sequences are KGHSH and LQKENI. V lost 2 bases and J lost 4, with 7 bases in between. The CDR3 is CASSPTSPDTQYF. In DNA, the CDR3 is TGTGCCAGCTCACCAACGTCCCCAGATACGCAGTATTTT.

The V and J genes are TRBV27 and TRBJ2-1; TRBD1 is a possible D gene (6 bases). Germline V gene data show CDR1 as MNHEY and CDR2 as SMNVEV (reference sequence). V lost 4 bases, J lost 8 bases, and 15 bases lay in between. The CDR3 is made up of 14 amino acids. CDR3 sequence reads: CASSYHRAPHEQFF. The CDR3 nucleotides read TGTGCCAGCAGTTATCACAGGGCCCCTCATGAGCAGTTCTTC.

This rearrangement joins TRBV7-7 to TRBJ2-1; 9 bases are a match to TRBD1. CDR3 length: 16 amino acids. J gave up 8 bases and V 1 base, and 9 bases lay outside the gene matches. Germline assignment: CDR1 SSHAT and CDR2 FNYEAQ (reference sequence). CDR3 sequence reads: CASSLGGTGPLDEQFF. The CDR3 DNA reads TGTGCCAGCAGCTTAGGAGGGACAGGGCCCCTCGATGAGCAGTTCTTC.

The gene calls are TRBV11-2 and TRBJ2-7, with D perhaps TRBD1 (6 bases). V lost 8 bases, J lost 1 base, and 27 bases lay in between. Germline V gene lookup returns CDR1 SGHAT and CDR2 FQNNGV. CDR3 length equals 18 residues. The CDR3 region has the DNA TGTGCCAGCTATGGAACAAGGAACCGGGACATGGGTTCCTACGAGCAGTACTTC. This encodes CASYGTRNRDMGSYEQYF.

The J gene is TRBJ2-1, the V gene TRBV7-3; D might be TRBD1 or TRBD2, each matching 5 bases. This CDR3 comprises 15 residues. Deletions cut 5 bases from V and 10 bases from J, with 21 bases between. Germline CDR1 is SGHTA and CDR2 is FQGTGA. Here the CDR3 reads CASSGAGTPGAEQFF. The CDR3 DNA follows: TGTGCCAGCAGCGGAGCCGGGACCCCGGGCGCGGAGCAGTTCTTC.

The chain carries TRBV7-8 and TRBJ2-3; D call uncertain. CDR1 and CDR2 (germline): SGHVS, FQNEAQ. V lost 5 bases and J 4 bases, leaving 13 bases between the germline ends. The CDR3 extends over 14 amino acids. CDR3 residues: CASSLGRIADTQYF. The CDR3 DNA reads TGTGCCAGCAGCCTTGGACGTATCGCAGATACGCAGTATTTT.

The chain recombines TRBV6-5 with TRBJ2-3, with 9 bases matching TRBD1. J gave up 4 bases and V 6 bases, and 2 bases lay outside the gene matches. This CDR3 contains 13 residues. Germline V gives CDR1 MNHEY, CDR2 SVGAGI. The CDR3 loop reads CASRWDRADTQYF. The DNA for the CDR3 is TGTGCCAGCAGATGGGACAGGGCAGATACGCAGTATTTT.

A few counts support this clone. The V and J genes are TRBV19 and TRBJ1-1, with D uncertain. V was pared by 6 bases and J by 3 bases, with 14 bases between. Germline loops: CDR1 LNHDA, CDR2 SQIVND (reference sequence). This CDR3 has 14 residues. This CDR3 reads CASSVPWSDTEAFF. As DNA, the CDR3 is TGTGCCAGTAGCGTCCCCTGGTCTGACACTGAAGCTTTCTTT.